This T cell receptor (beta chain) was recovered during a study of T cells after yellow fever vaccination. Study summary: The fractions with low cell numbers were processed using SMART-Seq v4 Ultra Low Input.

TCRdb ran MiXCR on the 5' RACE reads and lists one entry per CDR3 protein. The table records 500,000 to 650,000 distinct CDR3 sequences, about a sixth of them present only once. Per germline, CDR1 SGHTA and CDR2 FQGNSA. The germline V and J ends were trimmed by 5 bases and 4 bases, with 6 bases remaining between them. The CDR3 covers 11 residues. Study-wide results and limits: Abundant clonotypes (contaminants from the bulk population) could be present in FACS-sorted repertoires. A large majority of primary-vaccination clones showed up again after the booster (around 95% CD4, about 90% CD8). Weaker in magnitude, the secondary response showed a faster peak on day 5 versus 15.

This clonotype has only a few counts. The antigen is undetermined. The source material was PBMCs, sampled 4 to 5 days after the first yellow fever vaccination. The chain employs TRBV7-2 and TRBJ2-7; D gene ambiguous. This receptor was obtained from a man younger than 35 who received the YFV17D yellow fever vaccine. Here the CDR3 DNA reads TGTGCCAGCAGCCCCGAATACGAGCAGTACTTC. Its protein is CASSPEYEQYF.